This note documents a single TCR beta chain sequence. This specimen belongs to a study of OX40 agonist ivuxolimab in advanced cancers. Sequenced by immunoSEQ multiplex PCR; TCRdb stores in-frame clones only, minus some. The sample yields about 48,000 clones, over 85% seen once. CDR1 and CDR2 from the germline V gene are SEHNR and FQNEAQ (reference sequence). Trimming took 5 bases from V and 4 from J; bases not matched to a gene: 5. The CDR3 has 15 amino acids. This sequence joins TRBV7-9 and TRBJ1-5; 10 positions agree with TRBD1. This material consisted of CD4+ or CD8+ T cells sorted from blood, taken in a trial of the OX40 agonist ivuxolimab. This clonotype originated in an adult with an advanced solid tumor such as melanoma, head and neck, liver or kidney cancer. Written as DNA, the CDR3 is TGTGCCAGCAGCCCGTCGGGACAGGGGAATCAGCCCCAGCATTTT. It is translated as CASSPSGQGNQPQHF.